These 27 T cell receptor beta chains came from one sample sequenced in a study of blood T cell repertoires in COVID-19. Sequenced by immunoSEQ multiplex PCR; TCRdb stores in-frame clones only, minus some. The sample has 450,000 or so clones; roughly 90% are singletons. Specimen: peripheral blood. The receptors come from a man younger than 30 with COVID-19, enrolled during active disease.

V and J are TRBV19 and TRBJ1-3; 10 nucleotides agree with TRBD1. CDR1 is LNHDA, CDR2 SQIVND, per germline (reference sequence). V trimming: 2 bases; J trimming: 0 bases; junction bases outside the gene matches: 1. This CDR3 comprises 16 residues. CDR3 loop: CASSIWTGGSGNTIYF. CDR3 nucleotide sequence: TGTGCCAGTAGTATATGGACAGGGGGCTCTGGAAACACCATATATTTT. Based on the CDR3 plus reference TRBV19 and TRBJ1-3, the full variable domain is DGGITQSPKYLFRKEGQNVTLSCEQNLNHDAMYWYRQDPGQGLRLIYYSQIVNDFQKGDIAEGYSVSREKKESFPLTVTSAQKNPTAFYLCASSIWTGGSGNTIYFGEGSWLTVV.

The CDR3 DNA follows: TGTGCCAGCAGCGTACTCGGGGGACCAAGATTACCCAATGAGCAGTTCTTC. It specifies CASSVLGGPRLPNEQFF. The chain links TRBV9 to TRBJ2-1, with a tentative D call TRBD2 (6 bases). CDR1 SGDLS and CDR2 YYNGEE come from the germline V gene. This CDR3 is 17 amino acids long. V lost 1 base, J lost 6 bases, and 20 bases lay in between.

The chain has TRBV3-1 (or the pseudogene TRBV3-2) and TRBJ2-1; TRBD2 might be the D (5 bases). Looked up from germline, CDR1 is LGHDT and CDR2 is YNNKEL (reference sequence). V was shortened by 0 bases and J by 8 bases, with 11 bases between the two germline ends. This CDR3 contains 14 residues. The CDR3 coding sequence is TGTGCCAGCAGCCAAGAGGGTAGCGTGCATGAGCAGTTCTTC. It yields the protein CASSQEGSVHEQFF.

The gene calls are TRBV11-3 and TRBJ2-5, with D possibly being TRBD1 (6 bases). This CDR3 region has 14 residues. From germline, CDR1 is SGHNT and CDR2 YENEEA. The V end was cut by 0 bases, the J end by 5 bases, with 10 bases between. DNA for the CDR3: TGTGCCAGCAGCTTAGAATCAGGGGAGGAGACCCAGTACTTC. Translating it yields CASSLESGEETQYF.

The chain couples TRBV6-5 to TRBJ2-5; 9 bases line up with TRBD1. V was pared by 7 bases and J by 1 base, with 7 bases of the junction left unmatched. Germline CDR1 reads MNHEY; CDR2 reads SVGAGI. This CDR3 has 15 residues. The CDR3 coding sequence is TGTGCCAGCACCCGGGACAGGGATTCCCAAGAGACCCAGTACTTC. It translates to CASTRDRDSQETQYF.

This rearrangement joins TRBV2 to TRBJ2-1; D might be TRBD2 (6 bases). This CDR3 is 13 amino acids long. V dropped 4 bases and J dropped 8 bases, with 12 bases sitting between them. CDR1 SNHLY and CDR2 FYNNEI come from the germline V gene. This CDR3 reads CASSGREVDEQFF. As DNA, the CDR3 is TGTGCCAGCAGTGGTAGGGAGGTAGATGAGCAGTTCTTC.

Concerning this clone itself: Other nucleotide sequences from this sample produce the same CDR3. The chain joins TRBV4-1 to TRBJ1-2, with D maybe TRBD1 (5 bases). There are 11 residues in the CDR3. V lost 3 bases and J 8 bases, leaving 7 bases between the germline ends. Germline CDR1 MGHRA, CDR2 YSYEKL. The CDR3 here is CASSQAGGYTF. The CDR3 DNA follows: TGCGCCAGCAGCCAGGCAGGGGGCTACACCTTC.

V usage is TRBV11-2 and J usage is TRBJ2-1; possible D gene TRBD2, 7 bases. Trimming took off 5 bases at V and 7 bases at J, with 18 bases between the two ends. This CDR3 has 15 residues. Germline V gene sequence: CDR1 SGHAT, CDR2 FQNNGV. The DNA of the CDR3 is TGTGCCAGCAGCCCAATGGGGGGGGCAATGAATGAGCAGTTCTTC. Protein sequence: CASSPMGGAMNEQFF.

The chain carries TRBV2 and TRBJ1-2, with TRBD1 matching 7 bases. CDR1 SNHLY and CDR2 FYNNEI come from the germline V gene. CDR3 size: 15 residues. J gave up 0 bases and V 6 bases, and 7 bases lay outside the gene matches. In DNA form, the CDR3 reads TGTGCCAGCAGGGTGGGGGACAGTCCTAACTATGGCTACACCTTC. Amino acid sequence: CASRVGDSPNYGYTF.

The chain combines TRBV5-1 with TRBJ2-2; 13 nucleotides line up with TRBD2. The J segment lost 7 bases and the V segment lost 3 bases, leaving 6 bases of the junction unmatched. The CDR3 consists of 16 residues. Germline CDR1 is SGHRS and CDR2 is YFSETQ. CDR3 DNA: TGCGCCAGCAGCTCCGGACTAGCGGGGGCCGGCGGGGAGCTGTTTTTT. This gives the protein CASSSGLAGAGGELFF.

V gene TRBV5-1 combines with J gene TRBJ2-1; weak D call: TRBD1 (6 bases). Trimming removed 3 bases at V and 7 bases at J, with 17 bases between. CDR3 size: 15 residues. Germline values: CDR1 SGHRS, CDR2 YFSETQ. CDR3 loop: CASSWVVGAENEQFF. In DNA form, the CDR3 reads TGCGCCAGCAGCTGGGTAGTGGGGGCCGAGAATGAGCAGTTCTTC.

The J gene is TRBJ1-6, the V gene TRBV18, with a weak D call TRBD1 (5 bases). The ends were cut back, 6 bases at V and 8 bases at J, with 23 bases in the middle. Germline V gene data show CDR1 as KGHSH and CDR2 as LQKENI. This CDR3 is 17 amino acids long. The CDR3, as DNA: TGTGCCAGCTCGCCGCAGCCCGGGGGATCCCGTCATTCACCCCTCCACTTT. As protein: CASSPQPGGSRHSPLHF. The full variable domain, in which reference TRBV18 and TRBJ1-6 provide the parts outside the CDR3, is NAGVMQNPRHLVRRRGQEARLRCSPMKGHSHVYWYRQLPEEGLKFMVYLQKENIIDESGMPKERFSAEFPKEGPSILRIQQVVRGDSAAYFCASSPQPGGSRHSPLHFGNGTRLTVT.

This chain connects TRBV5-1 to TRBJ2-1; 10 bases are shared with TRBD2. The germline gives CDR1 SGHRS, CDR2 YFSETQ. CDR3 length: 17 amino acids. With 5 bases clipped from V and 8 bases from J, the junction kept 16 bases outside the gene matches. In DNA, the CDR3 is TGCGCCAGCAGTCCTGGTGTGGCTAGCGGGAGTCCCGATGAGCAGTTCTTC. Translation gives CASSPGVASGSPDEQFF. Combining the CDR3 with reference TRBV5-1 and TRBJ2-1 gives the whole variable domain KAGVTQTPRYLIKTRGQQVTLSCSPISGHRSVSWYQQTPGQGLQFLFEYFSETQRNKGNFPGRFSGRQFSNSRSEMNVSTLELGDSALYLCASSPGVASGSPDEQFFGPGTRLTVL.

The chain couples TRBV2 to TRBJ2-3, with TRBD2 matching 9 bases. The CDR3 is made up of 16 amino acids. Germline V CDR1 and CDR2: SNHLY, FYNNEI. V was clipped by 6 bases and J by 1 base; unmatched bases: 8. CDR3 nucleotides: TGTGCCAGCAGCGGTCTGATAGCGGGGGGCACAGATACGCAGTATTTT. It is translated as CASSGLIAGGTDTQYF.

This rearrangement joins TRBV7-6 to TRBJ2-4; possible D gene TRBD2, 7 bases. The CDR3 sequence is 17 residues long. V lost 0 bases and J 6 bases, leaving 18 bases between the germline ends. Germline V gives CDR1 SGHVS, CDR2 FNYEAQ. The CDR3 loop is CASSLAPGGGEGNIQYF. The DNA for the CDR3 is TGTGCCAGCAGCTTAGCGCCGGGGGGCGGTGAGGGAAACATTCAGTACTTC.

The rearrangement uses TRBV3-1 (or the pseudogene TRBV3-2) and TRBJ1-1, with 7 bases fitting TRBD1. Losses at the gene ends were 3 bases for V and 4 bases for J; bases not matched to a gene: 5. Germline lookup yields CDR1 LGHDT and CDR2 YNNKEL (reference sequence). CDR3 length: 14 residues. The CDR3 sequence is CASSQNRQGTEAFF. The CDR3, as DNA: TGTGCCAGCAGCCAGAACAGACAGGGCACTGAAGCTTTCTTT.

The chain links TRBV19 to TRBJ2-1, with TRBD1 matching over 10 bases. The CDR3 is 16 amino acids. Germline lookup yields CDR1 LNHDA and CDR2 SQIVND (reference sequence). V gave up 5 bases and J gave up 7 bases; unmatched junction bases: 11. CDR3 protein: CASSLGGQGGWNEQFF. The CDR3 DNA is TGTGCCAGTAGTCTTGGAGGACAGGGGGGTTGGAATGAGCAGTTCTTC.

CDR3 sequence (DNA): TGTGCCAGCAGCTTAGCGGAAAGCGGGGCTGATACAGATACGCAGTATTTT. It codes for CASSLAESGADTDTQYF. The V gene is TRBV7-8, the J gene TRBJ2-3; 7 bases line up with TRBD2. Germline CDR1 SGHVS, CDR2 FQNEAQ. The CDR3 runs to 17 residues. The ends lost 0 bases at V and 3 bases at J; junction bases unmatched: 9.

The genes are TRBV9 and TRBJ1-4; D might be TRBD1 (5 bases). This CDR3 contains 15 residues. The germline CDR1 and CDR2 sequences are SGDLS and YYNGEE. V was cut by 3 bases and J by 5 bases, with 14 bases left in between. CDR3 in DNA: TGTGCCAGCAGCGCAGGCGGGACGGAGAATGAAAAACTGTTTTTT. The encoded protein is CASSAGGTENEKLFF. Full variable domain (outside the CDR3, taken from reference TRBV9 and TRBJ1-4): DSGVTQTPKHLITATGQRVTLRCSPRSGDLSVYWYQQSLDQGLQFLIQYYNGEERAKGNILERFSAQQFPDLHSELNLSSLELGDSALYFCASSAGGTENEKLFFGSGTQLSVL.

There are a few counts of this clone. This chain connects TRBV2 to TRBJ1-3; TRBD1 is a possible D gene (5 bases). The germline V and J ends were trimmed by 3 bases and 0 bases, with 6 bases remaining between them. Looked up from germline, CDR1 is SNHLY and CDR2 is FYNNEI. The CDR3 is made up of 14 amino acids. CDR3: CASSDRASGNTIYF. The CDR3 DNA follows: TGTGCCAGCAGTGACAGGGCCTCTGGAAACACCATATATTTT.

The chain carries TRBV3-1 (or the pseudogene TRBV3-2) and TRBJ2-1; TRBD1 agrees at 8 bases. Germline CDR1 is LGHDT and CDR2 is YNNKEL (reference sequence). V shed 0 bases, J shed 0 bases, and the junction held 7 bases outside the gene matches. The CDR3 contains 18 residues. Here the CDR3 reads CASSQEDYGTGSYNEQFF. The CDR3, as DNA: TGTGCCAGCAGCCAAGAAGATTACGGGACAGGCTCCTACAATGAGCAGTTCTTC.

V usage is TRBV27 and J usage is TRBJ1-3, with a tentative D call TRBD1 (5 bases). The germline gives CDR1 MNHEY, CDR2 SMNVEV (reference sequence). V lost 6 bases to trimming and J lost 2 bases, with 20 bases between them. The CDR3 has 17 residues. The CDR3 sequence: CASRGLGGVGTGNTIYF. For the CDR3, the DNA is TGTGCCAGCAGAGGCCTGGGGGGGGTAGGAACTGGAAACACCATATATTTT.

This chain joins TRBV5-1 and TRBJ2-1; 10 bases align to TRBD2. Trimming removed 4 bases from V and 6 bases from J; junction bases left unmatched: 7. CDR1 SGHRS and CDR2 YFSETQ come from the germline V gene. The CDR3 is made up of 15 amino acids. DNA for the CDR3: TGCGCCAGCAGCATTGCTAGCGGGGGAATCAATGAGCAGTTCTTC. It codes for CASSIASGGINEQFF.

Points on this clone: Other DNA sequences in this specimen translate into the identical CDR3. The chain joins TRBV6-5 to TRBJ2-7, with unresolved D. Germline CDR1 MNHEY, CDR2 SVGAGI. V lost 10 bases, J lost 4 bases, and 8 bases lay in between. CDR3 size: 10 residues. CDR3 residues: CATNSYEQYF. Here the CDR3 DNA reads TGTGCCACCAATTCATACGAGCAGTACTTC.

This clone has only one observation. The chain is built from TRBV12-3 or TRBV12-4 and TRBJ1-1; 8 bases map to TRBD1. The CDR3 is 13 residues long. Trimming took 6 bases from V and 2 from J; bases not matched to a gene: 2. The CDR3 DNA reads TGTGCCAGCAGCGCAGGGGGCAACACTGAAGCTTTCTTT. Protein: CASSAGGNTEAFF.

This clone turned up a few times. The rearrangement links TRBV6-5 to TRBJ1-1, with D possibly TRBD1 on 6 matching bases. Looked up from germline, CDR1 is MNHEY and CDR2 is SVGAGI. Deletions cut 5 bases from V and 4 bases from J, with 11 bases between. CDR3 length: 13 amino acids. The CDR3 region is CASSLIRGTEAFF. CDR3 bases: TGTGCCAGCAGTCTGATCAGGGGCACTGAAGCTTTCTTT.

This sequence joins TRBV19 and TRBJ1-2; D is perhaps TRBD1 (5 bases). V lost 5 bases and J 6 bases, leaving 13 bases between the germline ends. Germline V gene lookup returns CDR1 LNHDA and CDR2 SQIVND (reference sequence). CDR3 size: 13 residues. CDR3 sequence reads: CASSPAGRHGYTF. The CDR3 DNA reads TGTGCCAGTAGTCCGGCGGGACGGCATGGCTACACCTTC.